A selection of T cell receptor beta chains follows, all from one sample in a study of cytomegalovirus exposure and HLA in healthy donors. Measured with immunoSEQ multiplex PCR; TCRdb has only the in-frame clones, and not every one. The sample holds 100,000 or so clones; about 16% are singletons and the top ten take around 0.86%. Sequencing was performed on PBMCs. These receptor sequences come from a female donor in good health and CMV-seronegative. The CDR3 runs from the conserved cysteine through the conserved F or W. The D gene is left open where the match is weak. Expanded clones are given a class, and other clones once, few, many or no size at all.

TRBJ2-2,TRBV20-1,NA,NA,TGCAGCGGTATTAGCGGCGGGGAGCTGTTTTTT,CSGISGGELFF
TRBJ2-5,TRBV19,NA,once,TGTGCCAGTAGTATAGCAGGACTAACGCAAGAGACCCAGTACTTC,CASSIAGLTQETQYF
TRBJ2-5,TRBV7-2,TRBD1,NA,TGTGCCAGCAGCTTTGGGACAGATCAGGGAGAGACCCAGTACTTC,CASSFGTDQGETQYF
TRBJ1-1,TRBV14,NA,NA,TGTGCCAGCAGCCGGCGGGACGGGGCTGAAGCTTTCTTT,CASSRRDGAEAFF
TRBJ2-1,TRBV29-1,TRBD2,few,TGCAGCGTCGCGGGGGGGAACGACAATGAGCAGTTCTTC,CSVAGGNDNEQFF
TRBJ2-1,TRBV6-4,NA,few,TGTGCCAGCAGGACGCTAGCCCAGAACAATGAGCAGTTCTTC,CASRTLAQNNEQFF
TRBJ1-1,TRBV5-6,NA,few,TGTGCCAGCAGCCCCACGGACAGACCCCTGATGAACACTGAAGCTTTCTTT,CASSPTDRPLMNTEAFF
TRBJ1-4,TRBV7-6,NA,few,TGTGCCAGCAGCGGTAGACAAAGAAATGAAAAACTGTTTTTT,CASSGRQRNEKLFF
TRBJ2-1,TRBV18,TRBD2,few,TGTGCCAGCTCACCACCGATCTTGGAGCGGGAGGGGCTTTTGAATGAGCAGTTCTTC,CASSPPILEREGLLNEQFF
TRBJ2-2,TRBV4-2,NA,NA,TGTGCCAGCAGCCCTAGCACCGGGGAGCTGTTTTTT,CASSPSTGELFF
TRBJ2-1,TRBV11-1,NA,few,TGTGCCAGCAGCCCCGAATCCACTAACTACGATGAGCAGTTCTTC,CASSPESTNYDEQFF
TRBJ2-4,TRBV7-9,TRBD2,NA,TGTGCCAGCAGCTCTGGGACTAGTCTTGCCAAAAACATTCAGTACTTC,CASSSGTSLAKNIQYF
TRBJ2-7,TRBV7-9,TRBD1,NA,TGTGCCAGCAGACACGGGACAGGTTACGAGCAGTACTTC,CASRHGTGYEQYF
TRBJ2-7,TRBV5-1,TRBD1,NA,TGCGCCAGCAGCATTGACAGGGGGCAAGGCGAGCAGTACTTC,CASSIDRGQGEQYF
TRBJ1-1,TRBV29-1,NA,few,TGCAGCGAGGAGATCGGCACTGAAGCTTTCTTT,CSEEIGTEAFF
TRBJ1-5,TRBV30,NA,NA,TGTGCCTGGGGGGGGGTGGGACAGCCCCAGCATTTT,CAWGGVGQPQHF
TRBJ2-2,TRBV10-1,TRBD2,NA,TGCGCCAGTCCTCCCGGGACTAGCGGGGGGGCTCACACCGGGGAGCTGTTTTTT,CASPPGTSGGAHTGELFF
TRBJ2-7,TRBV7-2,TRBD2,few,TGTGCCAGCAGCGTAGATTTTAGCGGGATCTACGAGCAGTACTTC,CASSVDFSGIYEQYF
TRBJ2-7,TRBV29-1,TRBD2,few,TGCAGCGTTGATCTAGCGGGAGGGCTTAGAGGCGAGCAGTACTTC,CSVDLAGGLRGEQYF
TRBJ2-1,TRBV5-4,TRBD2,NA,TGTGCCAGCAGCTTAAGCGGGAGGGCCTGGGAAAATGAGCAGTTCTTC,CASSLSGRAWENEQFF
TRBJ2-5,TRBV28,NA,few,TGTGCCAGCAGCCGAAACCGGGTTGAGACCCAGTACTTC,CASSRNRVETQYF
TRBJ2-1,TRBV11-3,TRBD2,NA,TGTGCCAGCAGTTATAAGACGAGCGGGGGTTACAATGAGCAGTTCTTC,CASSYKTSGGYNEQFF
TRBJ1-4,TRBV7-3,NA,NA,TGTGCCAGCAGCTTAAACTCAGTTTCAGGCACTAATGAAAAACTGTTTTTT,CASSLNSVSGTNEKLFF
TRBJ2-5,TRBV19,NA,NA,TGTGCCAGTAGTCCGAGCGGCACACAAGAGACCCAGTACTTC,CASSPSGTQETQYF
TRBJ2-7,TRBV27,NA,few,TGTGCCAGCAGTCCCGTTCCGGCGGGGATCTTGAAGCAGTACTTC,CASSPVPAGILKQYF
TRBJ2-7,TRBV6-5,TRBD1,NA,TGTGCCAGCAGTTGGACAGGGGGAATCTACGAGCAGTACTTC,CASSWTGGIYEQYF
TRBJ1-6,TRBV28,TRBD1,NA,TGTGCCAGCAGTTCAATCAGGGGGGATAATTCACCCCTCCACTTT,CASSSIRGDNSPLHF
TRBJ2-2,TRBV5-1,TRBD2,few,TGCGCCAGCAGCGTCTTCCCGGGACTAGCAGCGAACACCGGGGAGCTGTTTTTT,CASSVFPGLAANTGELFF
TRBJ2-1,TRBV4-2,TRBD1,few,TGTGCCAGCAGCCAAGAGACGGGACAGGCCTACAATGAGCAGTTCTTC,CASSQETGQAYNEQFF
TRBJ2-3,TRBV7-9,TRBD2,NA,TGTGCCAGCAGCTTTAGCGGGGGGGCAGATACGCAGTATTTT,CASSFSGGADTQYF
TRBJ1-1,TRBV27,NA,few,TGTGCCAGCAGTTTCATCAACACTGAAGCTTTCTTT,CASSFINTEAFF
TRBJ2-5,TRBV6-1,NA,NA,TGTGCCAGCAGTCGACAGCGCCTTCAAGAGACCCAGTACTTC,CASSRQRLQETQYF
TRBJ1-5,TRBV7-3,TRBD1,NA,TGTGCCAGCAGCCCCCGACAGGGGGTTCAGCCCCAGCATTTT,CASSPRQGVQPQHF
TRBJ1-1,TRBV7-9,NA,NA,TGTGCCAGCAGCTCATCGAGGGTGTCTGAAGCTTTCTTT,CASSSSRVSEAFF
TRBJ2-2,TRBV5-4,NA,NA,TGTGCCAGCAGCTTTCGAGGCGGGGACTTACTGAACACCGGGGAGCTGTTTTTT,CASSFRGGDLLNTGELFF
TRBJ1-1,TRBV7-9,TRBD1,few,TGTGCCAGCAGTCCATCAGGGGGAAACACTGAAGCTTTCTTT,CASSPSGGNTEAFF
TRBJ1-5,TRBV30,NA,NA,TGTGCCTCACGGGGGGGGTCCCGTAGCAATCAGCCCCAGCATTTT,CASRGGSRSNQPQHF
TRBJ2-3,TRBV9,TRBD2,NA,TGTGCCAGCAGCGTAGTATCTAGCGGGGGTCTAAGCACAGATACGCAGTATTTT,CASSVVSSGGLSTDTQYF
TRBJ1-6,TRBV5-8,TRBD1,few,TGTGCCAGCAGCCCTAGACAGGGTAGCAATAATTCACCCCTCCACTTT,CASSPRQGSNNSPLHF
TRBJ1-2,TRBV19,TRBD1,few,TGTGCCAGTAGTCCAACCCCGGGACAGAGCACCAAATATGGCTACACCTTC,CASSPTPGQSTKYGYTF
TRBJ1-2,TRBV6-5,TRBD1,few,TGTGCCAGCAGTTACTCGACAGGGAACTATGGCTACACCTTC,CASSYSTGNYGYTF
TRBJ2-1,TRBV11-2,TRBD2,few,TGTGCCAGCAGCTTAGGACTGCGGGGAGGGTCCTACAATGAGCAGTTCTTC,CASSLGLRGGSYNEQFF
TRBJ1-2,TRBV28,NA,few,TGTGCCAGCAGCCCCGGGACACAGGGATACACCTTC,CASSPGTQGYTF
TRBJ2-5,TRBV19,TRBD2,NA,TGTGCCAGTAGTATGATGGGTAGGATTAGCGGGAGGAGGGCGGAGACCCAGTACTTC,CASSMMGRISGRRAETQYF
TRBJ2-5,TRBV28,TRBD1,few,TGTGCCAGCAGTTTACACCCACAGGGGGTTGCGGAGACCCAGTACTTC,CASSLHPQGVAETQYF